A single sample is the source of the 17 T cell receptor beta chains below, sequenced in a study of cytomegalovirus exposure and HLA in healthy donors. The PCR made use of 60 Vbeta and 13 Jbeta primers. Clones were read by immunoSEQ multiplex PCR, and TCRdb kept only the in-frame ones, dropping some. The sample records fewer than 65,000 clones, roughly 70% being singletons. Sequences were obtained from PBMCs. The receptors originated from a man aged 50 to 60 in good health and CMV-seronegative.

The genes are TRBV2 and TRBJ1-2, with D possibly matching TRBD1 (5 bases). CDR1 is SNHLY and CDR2 is FYNNEI in the germline V gene. The V and J ends lost 6 bases and 0 bases respectively, with 11 bases between them. The CDR3 sequence is 14 residues long. The CDR3 DNA reads TGTGCCAGCAGCCTCGGACATTCTAACTATGGCTACACCTTC. Translating it yields CASSLGHSNYGYTF. The complete variable domain, with remaining parts taken from reference TRBV2 and TRBJ1-2, reads EPEVTQTPSHQVTQMGQEVILRCVPISNHLYFYWYRQILGQKVEFLVSFYNNEISEKSEIFDDQFSVERPDGSNFTLKIRSTKLEDSAMYFCASSLGHSNYGYTFGSGTRLTVV.

This sequence joins TRBV9 and TRBJ1-1; possible D gene TRBD1, 5 bases. Trimming removed 3 bases from V and 1 base from J, with 7 bases in between. CDR3 size: 13 residues. Germline CDR1 reads SGDLS; CDR2 reads YYNGEE. CDR3 region: CASSEGQNTEAFF. In DNA form, the CDR3 reads TGTGCCAGCAGCGAGGGGCAGAACACTGAAGCTTTCTTT.

The chain couples TRBV30 to TRBJ1-1, with D unresolved. V was shortened by 0 bases and J by 1 base, with 15 bases between the two germline ends. CDR3 length: 16 amino acids. Germline CDR1 GTSNPN, CDR2 SVGIG (reference sequence). The CDR3 nucleotides read TGTGCCTGGAGTGTAAGAGGTCGGCAGAAGAACACTGAAGCTTTCTTT. It is translated as CAWSVRGRQKNTEAFF.

On this clone: Other DNA sequences from this sample encode an identical CDR3 as well. The V call is TRBV27, the J call TRBJ1-5, with D unclear. CDR1 MNHEY and CDR2 SMNVEV come from the germline V gene (reference sequence). Trimming left V 0 bases short and J 0 bases short, with 6 bases between. The CDR3 has 15 residues. The CDR3 coding sequence is TGTGCCAGCAGTTTATCGTCCTATAGCAATCAGCCCCAGCATTTT. As protein: CASSLSSYSNQPQHF.

This clone was counted a single time. The chain combines TRBV10-3 with TRBJ2-7; D may be TRBD1 (5 bases). This CDR3 has 14 amino acids. Trimming pared 1 base from V and 0 bases from J, leaving 7 bases between. Per the germline V gene, CDR1 is ENHRY and CDR2 is SYGVKD. CDR3 sequence reads: CAISELDNSYEQYF. The DNA of the CDR3 is TGTGCCATCAGTGAGTTGGACAACTCCTACGAGCAGTACTTC.

The gene calls are TRBV4-2 and TRBJ2-4; the match to TRBD2 covers 10 bases. CDR1 LGHNA and CDR2 YNFKEQ come from the germline V gene. V gave up 4 bases and J gave up 4 bases; unmatched junction bases: 4. The CDR3 spans 15 residues. In DNA, the CDR3 is TGTGCCAGCAGCCCTAGCGGGGGAGCTAAAAACATTCAGTACTTC. This translates into CASSPSGGAKNIQYF.

The genes are TRBV19 and TRBJ1-2; D perhaps matches TRBD1 (5 bases). Trimming cost V 1 base and J 6 bases, with 18 bases left between them. The length of the CDR3 is 16 residues. Germline V gives CDR1 LNHDA, CDR2 SQIVND (reference sequence). DNA of the CDR3: TGTGCCAGTAGTATAGGCCTTCAAAGGGGCGCAGATGGCTACACCTTC. Translating gives CASSIGLQRGADGYTF.

This clone was counted once. V is TRBV5-6 and J is TRBJ2-1; unclear D gene. CDR3 length equals 12 residues. Germline assignment: CDR1 SGHDT and CDR2 YYEEEE. V lost 4 bases, J lost 7 bases, and 9 bases lay in between. This CDR3 reads CASSPRWNEQFF. The CDR3 bases are TGTGCCAGCAGCCCCAGGTGGAATGAGCAGTTCTTC.

This clone is classed as medium-sized (0.01 to 0.1%). The rearrangement uses TRBV5-4 and TRBJ2-1; TRBD2 matches at 7 bases. The germline V gene has CDR1 SGHNT and CDR2 YYREEE (reference sequence). V trimming: 5 bases; J trimming: 7 bases; junction bases outside the gene matches: 9. This CDR3 has 14 amino acids. This CDR3 reads CASSFGLGMNEQFF. CDR3 nucleotide sequence: TGTGCCAGCAGTTTTGGACTAGGTATGAATGAGCAGTTCTTC.

The chain recombines TRBV7-2 with TRBJ2-7, with 7 bases identical to TRBD2. The V gene end was trimmed by 5 bases and the J gene end by 4 bases; junction bases not matched to a gene: 8. This CDR3 region has 14 residues. Germline assignment: CDR1 SGHTA and CDR2 FQGNSA. This CDR3 reads CASSMSSGLYEQYF. As DNA, the CDR3 is TGTGCCAGCAGCATGTCTAGCGGCCTATACGAGCAGTACTTC.

The chain links TRBV30 to TRBJ2-5; TRBD1 might be the D (6 bases). Germline assignment: CDR1 GTSNPN and CDR2 SVGIG (reference sequence). The CDR3 is 12 residues long. V was shortened by 2 bases and J by 4 bases, with 8 bases between the two germline ends. The CDR3: CAWSWGRETQYF. DNA for the CDR3: TGTGCCTGGAGTTGGGGGCGAGAGACCCAGTACTTC.

This clone has just a few counts. The chain links TRBV29-1 to TRBJ1-5, with D possibly matching TRBD1 (5 bases). The V and J ends lost 4 bases and 4 bases respectively, with 14 bases between them. CDR1 is SQVTM, CDR2 ANQGSEA, per germline. The CDR3 loop spans 14 amino acids. The CDR3 loop reads CSVGVAGLNQPQHF. The CDR3 DNA follows: TGCAGCGTTGGGGTGGCAGGGCTTAATCAGCCCCAGCATTTT.

V gene TRBV9 combines with J gene TRBJ2-2; TRBD2 aligns across 7 bases. The CDR3 consists of 16 residues. J gave up 1 base and V 4 bases, and 7 bases lay outside the gene matches. Germline CDR1 is SGDLS and CDR2 is YYNGEE. The CDR3 DNA sequence: TGTGCCAGCAGCCTAGAGGGAGGGTGGAACACCGGGGAGCTGTTTTTT. Protein product: CASSLEGGWNTGELFF.

The V and J genes are TRBV2 and TRBJ2-7; D gene uncertain. The germline V and J ends were trimmed by 1 base and 3 bases, with 7 bases remaining between them. The CDR3 runs 13 residues. CDR1 and CDR2 from the germline V gene are SNHLY and FYNNEI. The CDR3 region has the DNA TGTGCCAGCAGTGAAGGGCGGATCTACGAGCAGTACTTC. Protein product: CASSEGRIYEQYF.

The chain carries TRBV5-1 and TRBJ1-5, with TRBD1 identical over 10 bases. Unmatched junction bases numbered 4, after V lost 0 bases and J lost 7 bases. The CDR3 consists of 15 residues. In germline, CDR1 is SGHRS, CDR2 YFSETQ. DNA for the CDR3: TGCGCCAGCAGCTTGGGGGACAGGGGATGGCAGCCCCAGCATTTT. This gives the protein CASSLGDRGWQPQHF.

The chain employs TRBV6-1 and TRBJ2-1; TRBD2 matches at 13 bases. Germline lookup yields CDR1 MNHNS and CDR2 SASEGT. The CDR3 contains 18 residues. After removal of 2 bases from V and 1 base from J, the junction contained 5 bases not matched to a gene. The DNA of the CDR3 is TGTGCCAGCAGTGAAACTAGCGGGGGGGCCTGGTCCTACAATGAGCAGTTCTTC. Protein sequence: CASSETSGGAWSYNEQFF.

This clone was seen a few times. The rearrangement links TRBV11-1 to TRBJ1-1; 10 bases are a match to TRBD1. The CDR3 spans 17 residues. Germline V gene lookup returns CDR1 SGHAT and CDR2 FQDESV (reference sequence). Unmatched junction bases numbered 8, after V lost 4 bases and J lost 0 bases. The CDR3 DNA sequence: TGTGCCAGCAGCTCCTGGACAGGGGGGGGCATGAACACTGAAGCTTTCTTT. It translates to CASSSWTGGGMNTEAFF.